Described below is a single T cell receptor (beta chain) sequence and its context. What it binds is not known. Germline values: CDR1 LNHDA, CDR2 SQIVND (reference sequence). V shed 7 bases and J shed 3 bases, with 14 bases lying between them. The CDR3 has 14 residues. The method was immunoSEQ multiplex PCR; TCRdb's version includes in-frame clones alone and lacks a portion of them. The sample records 65,000 to 90,000 clones, roughly 79% being singletons. Prior to sequencing, the ViraFEST assay stimulated PBMC with viral peptide pools, which expanded the antigen-specific CD4+ T cells. CD4+ T cell isolation took place after approximately 11 days of culture. Vaccine recipients lacked prior SARS-CoV-2 infection and had negative nucleocapsid antibodies. This record comes from a study of vaccination effects on CD4 cells after COVID-19.

This specimen was CD4+ T cells from PBMCs cultured with SARS-CoV-2 spike peptides, taken before COVID-19 vaccination. The chain is built from TRBV19 and TRBJ2-3, with D possibly being TRBD1 (6 bases). This TCR came from a human donor who received a COVID-19 vaccine. Here the CDR3 DNA reads TGTGCCAGTAAAGCGACAGGAGTTACAGATACGCAGTATTTT. It codes for CASKATGVTDTQYF.